This T cell receptor (beta chain) was documented in a study of shared clonotypes between healthy human individuals. Study in general: The study used three CD4 naive, three CD4 memory, two CD8 naive and one CD8 memory plate per donor.

Details on this clone: The antigen is not known. Other DNA sequences within the sample encode an identical CDR3.

Sequenced by immunoSEQ multiplex PCR; TCRdb stores in-frame clones only, minus some. The sample has about 1,900,000 clones, about 95% seen once. Whole-study findings and limits: Naive subsets tended to show greater estimated richness than memory subsets. A limitation of the genetic and exposure-history diversity represented arose from few donors. Lower generation probabilities were found for non-shared clonotypes than for those shared by all four donors.

V was clipped by 2 bases and J by 6 bases, with 8 bases between them. The germline V gene encodes CDR1 MNHEY and CDR2 SMNVEV (reference sequence). The CDR3 is made up of 12 amino acids. Only CD45RO-negative cells positively selected for CCR7 counted as naive CD8 cells, so terminally differentiated effector memory CD45RA+ cells were excluded. The sequencing input was naive CD8+ T cells sorted from blood. This TCR derives from a man between 18 and 29 years old in good health. V and J are TRBV27 and TRBJ2-7; D could derive from TRBD1 or TRBD2 (5 bases each). The CDR3 DNA sequence: TGTGCCAGCAGTTTAAGAGGGGCCGAGCAGTACTTC. Residues: CASSLRGAEQYF.